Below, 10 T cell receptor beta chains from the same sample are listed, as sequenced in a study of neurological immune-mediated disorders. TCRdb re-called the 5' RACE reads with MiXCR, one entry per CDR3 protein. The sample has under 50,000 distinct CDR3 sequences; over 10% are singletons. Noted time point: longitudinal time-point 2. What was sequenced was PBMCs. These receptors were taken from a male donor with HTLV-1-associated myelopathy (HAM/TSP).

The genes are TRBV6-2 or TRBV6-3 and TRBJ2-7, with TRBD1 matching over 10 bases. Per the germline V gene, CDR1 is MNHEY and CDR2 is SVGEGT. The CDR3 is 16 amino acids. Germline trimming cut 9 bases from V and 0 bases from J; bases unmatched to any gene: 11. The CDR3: CARPIGTGALSYEQYF. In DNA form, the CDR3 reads TGTGCCAGACCCATCGGGACAGGGGCTCTCTCCTACGAGCAGTACTTC.

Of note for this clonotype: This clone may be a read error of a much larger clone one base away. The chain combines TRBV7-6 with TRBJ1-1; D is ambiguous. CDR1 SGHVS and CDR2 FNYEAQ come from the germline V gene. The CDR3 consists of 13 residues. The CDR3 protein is CASSLRVNTEALF. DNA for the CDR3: TGTGCCAGCAGCTTGAGGGTGAACACTGAAGCTCTCTTT.

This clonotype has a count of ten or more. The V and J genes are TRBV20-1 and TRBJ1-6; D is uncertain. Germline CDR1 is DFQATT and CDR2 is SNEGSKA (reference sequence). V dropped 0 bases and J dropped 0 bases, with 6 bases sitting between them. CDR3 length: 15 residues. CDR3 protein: CSARDTSSYNSPLHF. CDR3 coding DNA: TGCAGTGCTAGAGATACCAGCTCCTATAATTCACCCCTCCACTTT.

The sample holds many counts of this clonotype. The CDR3 protein is CSASLRTTNVDTDTQYF. DNA of the CDR3: TGCAGTGCTAGCCTTAGGACCACTAACGTCGACACAGATACGCAGTATTTT. V and J are TRBV20-1 and TRBJ2-3; no reliable D call. The CDR3 runs to 17 residues. The germline CDR1 and CDR2 sequences are DFQATT and SNEGSKA (reference sequence). The V end was cut by 3 bases, the J end by 2 bases, with 21 bases between.

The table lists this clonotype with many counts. The CDR3 DNA sequence: TGCAGTGCCCAGGGTGGGGGGGACACTGAAGCTTTCTTT. The encoded protein is CSAQGGGDTEAFF. V and J are TRBV20-1 and TRBJ1-1, with D perhaps TRBD1 (5 bases). This CDR3 has 13 amino acids. Trimming left V 6 bases short and J 3 bases short, with 14 bases between. Germline V lookup: CDR1 DFQATT, CDR2 SNEGSKA (reference sequence).

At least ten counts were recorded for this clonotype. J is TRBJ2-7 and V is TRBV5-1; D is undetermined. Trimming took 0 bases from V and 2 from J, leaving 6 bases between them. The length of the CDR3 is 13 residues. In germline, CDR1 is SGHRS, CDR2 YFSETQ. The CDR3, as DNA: TGCGCCAGCAGCTTGGGGGGTCCCTACGAGCAGTACTTC. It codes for CASSLGGPYEQYF. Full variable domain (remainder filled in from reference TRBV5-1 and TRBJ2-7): KAGVTQTPRYLIKTRGQQVTLSCSPISGHRSVSWYQQTPGQGLQFLFEYFSETQRNKGNFPGRFSGRQFSNSRSEMNVSTLELGDSALYLCASSLGGPYEQYFGPGTRLTVT.

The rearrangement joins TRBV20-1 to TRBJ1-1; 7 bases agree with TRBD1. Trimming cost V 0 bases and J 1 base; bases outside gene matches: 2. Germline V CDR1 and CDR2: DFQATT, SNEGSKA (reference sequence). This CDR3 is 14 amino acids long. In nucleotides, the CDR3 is TGCAGTGCTAGAGATCAGGGGGGGAACACTGAAGCTTTCTTT. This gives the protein CSARDQGGNTEAFF.

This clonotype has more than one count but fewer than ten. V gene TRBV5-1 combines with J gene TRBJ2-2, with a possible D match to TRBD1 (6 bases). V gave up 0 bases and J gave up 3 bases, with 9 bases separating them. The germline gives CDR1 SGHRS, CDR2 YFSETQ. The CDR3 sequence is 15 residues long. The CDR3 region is CASSLERTDTGELFF. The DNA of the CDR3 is TGCGCCAGCAGCTTGGAGAGGACAGACACCGGGGAGCTGTTTTTT.

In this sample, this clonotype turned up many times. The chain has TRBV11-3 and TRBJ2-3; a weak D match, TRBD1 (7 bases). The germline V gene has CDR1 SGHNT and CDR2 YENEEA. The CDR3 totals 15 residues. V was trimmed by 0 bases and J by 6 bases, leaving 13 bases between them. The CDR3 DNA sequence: TGTGCCAGCAGCTTAGACCCAGGGGGGCGCGATACGCAGTATTTT. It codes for CASSLDPGGRDTQYF. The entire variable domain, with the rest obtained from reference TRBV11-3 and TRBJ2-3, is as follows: EAGVVQSPRYKIIEKKQPVAFWCNPISGHNTLYWYLQNLGQGPELLIRYENEEAVDDSQLPKDRFSAERLKGVDSTLKIQPAELGDSAVYLCASSLDPGGRDTQYFGPGTRLTVL.

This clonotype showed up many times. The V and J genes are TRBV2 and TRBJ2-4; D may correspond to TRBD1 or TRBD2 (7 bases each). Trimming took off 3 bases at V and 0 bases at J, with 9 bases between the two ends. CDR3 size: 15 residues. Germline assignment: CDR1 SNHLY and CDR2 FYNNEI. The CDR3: CASSDRGGAKNIQYF. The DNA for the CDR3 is TGTGCCAGCAGTGACAGGGGGGGAGCCAAAAACATTCAGTACTTC.